These T cell receptor beta chains were read from a single sample in a study of regulatory T cells in long-lasting Graves disease. TCRdb reanalysed the multiplex PCR reads using MiXCR and keeps one entry per CDR3 protein. Here the sample spans a few hundred thousand distinct CDR3 sequences, about 11% being singletons. The sample was also reused in another study, on T cells in Graves' hyperthyroidism and ophthalmopathy.

Sample: peripheral blood mononuclear cells (PBMCs), taken at new diagnosis, from a patient treated with antithyroid drugs. The receptors stem from a woman between 18 and 29 years old with Graves disease. Both conserved end residues are part of each CDR3. The D gene is left open where the match is weak. Where a row states a size, it is once, few, many or the class of an expanded clone; other rows omit it.

>TRBD2|TRBV20-1|TRBJ2-5|many
TGCAGTGCTTCTAATAGCGGGAGAGTCCAAGAGACCCAGTACTTC
CSASNSGRVQETQYF
>NA|TRBV18|TRBJ2-7|many
TGTGCCAGCTCATCTGCCGGACCGAGTCCTACCTACGAGCAGTACTTC
CASSSAGPSPTYEQYF
>NA|TRBV29-1|TRBJ2-5|NA
TGCAGCGTTGATAAATGGGCAGAGAGAGAAGAGACCCAGTACTTC
CSVDKWAEREETQYF
>NA|TRBV6-1|TRBJ2-1|NA
TGTGCCAGCACGCGGGACTACAATGAGCAGTTCTTC
CASTRDYNEQFF
>NA|TRBV4-3|TRBJ2-5|NA
TGCGCCAGCAGCCAAGATGGGGTCGGGGGCGCAAAGACCCAGTACTTC
CASSQDGVGGAKTQYF
>TRBD1|TRBV4-2|TRBJ1-6|few
TGTGCCAGCAGCCAAGTATTAGGACAGGGTGGTTCACCCCTCCACTTT
CASSQVLGQGGSPLHF
>NA|TRBV7-9|TRBJ2-1|many
TGTGCCAGCAGCGCCCCGGGGGCGATGAGGACCTTTTACAATGAGCAGTTCTTC
CASSAPGAMRTFYNEQFF
>NA|TRBV29-1|TRBJ1-3|many
TGCAGCGTTTGGGAGGACACTGGAAACACCATATATTTT
CSVWEDTGNTIYF
>NA|TRBV12-3/TRBV12-4|TRBJ2-1|NA
TGTGCCAGCAGTGACAGGAAGGGAGGACGGTCCTACAATGAGCAGTTCTTC
CASSDRKGGRSYNEQFF
>TRBD2|TRBV28|TRBJ2-1|NA
TGTGCCAGCAGTTGGACCGGGACTAGTAAGGAAAACGAGCAGTTCTTC
CASSWTGTSKENEQFF
>NA|TRBV29-1|TRBJ1-2|many
TGCAGCGTTGGTTATAAACCGGGCTCCCGGAATTTCGGCTACACCTTC
CSVGYKPGSRNFGYTF
>TRBD1|TRBV13|TRBJ1-1|many
TGTGCCAGCAGCCGCCTCCGGACCGACAGGGGGAACACTGAAGCTTTCTTT
CASSRLRTDRGNTEAFF
>NA|TRBV29-1|TRBJ1-4|NA
TGCAGCGTTTATGCGGACGCGACAGATGAAAAACTGTTTTTT
CSVYADATDEKLFF
>TRBD1|TRBV29-1|TRBJ2-1|few
TGCAGCGTGAACAGACAGGGGGGTGAGCAGTTCTTC
CSVNRQGGEQFF
>TRBD2|TRBV20-1|TRBJ2-3|NA
TGCAGTGCCGTAAGCGGGGGGGCCACAGATACGCAGTATTTT
CSAVSGGATDTQYF
>TRBD1|TRBV20-1|TRBJ2-7|many
TGCAGTGCCGCGACCGGGACAGGGAATCACGAGCAGTACTTC
CSAATGTGNHEQYF
>TRBD2|TRBV6-1|TRBJ2-5|few
TGTGCAAGACCGGGAGGGGAGACCCAGTACTTC
CARPGGETQYF
>NA|TRBV7-7|TRBJ2-5|many
TGTGCGACCGGGACAACCGGATTGGAAGAGACCCAGTACTTC
CATGTTGLEETQYF
>NA|TRBV25-1|TRBJ2-5|few
TGTGCCAGCAGTGCTAGTAGGGGGGGGGCTTGGAGAGAGACCCAGTACTTC
CASSASRGGAWRETQYF
>NA|TRBV7-9|TRBJ1-6|NA
TGTGCCAGCTCCCGAAGAGGGGGGAACAATTCACCCCTCCACTTT
CASSRRGGNNSPLHF
>NA|TRBV6-2/TRBV6-3|TRBJ1-2|many
TGTGCCAGCAGTTACTCGCCATCAGAAAACTATGGCTACACCTTC
CASSYSPSENYGYTF
>NA|TRBV7-9|TRBJ2-2|many
TGTGCCTTAATACCCTATGGCGGGGTTCACTACACCGGGGAGCTGTTTTTT
CALIPYGGVHYTGELFF
>NA|TRBV6-5|TRBJ1-1|NA
TGTGCCAGCAGTTACTCGTTGTCAGTCGGCGGGAACACTGAAGCTTTCTTT
CASSYSLSVGGNTEAFF
>NA|TRBV28|TRBJ2-5|many
TGTGCCAGCAAATTCTCAGGACTTGGGGTTCGTGGAGAGACCCAGTACTTC
CASKFSGLGVRGETQYF
>TRBD1|TRBV7-9|TRBJ2-3|many
TGTGCCAGCAGCTTAGATAGCCGGACAGGGGATCGAAGCACAGATACGCAGTATTTT
CASSLDSRTGDRSTDTQYF
>TRBD1|TRBV28|TRBJ2-7|many
TGTGCCAGCAATGGGCCACGGACAGGGCTTGGCGAGCAGTACTTC
CASNGPRTGLGEQYF
>TRBD1|TRBV12-3/TRBV12-4|TRBJ2-7|once
TGTGCCAGCAGGTCTCCGGGACAGGGTACCTACGAGCAGTACTTC
CASRSPGQGTYEQYF
>TRBD2|TRBV10-3|TRBJ2-1|many
TGTGCCATCAGTGAGTCTGGGCTAGCGGGACCGAATGAGCAGTTCTTC
CAISESGLAGPNEQFF
>TRBD2|TRBV20-1|TRBJ2-5|NA
TGCAGTGCTAGAGAGACTAGCGGGAGGGACCAGTACTTC
CSARETSGRDQYF
>TRBD1|TRBV20-1|TRBJ2-7|few
TGCAGTGCAACGGGACAGGGGGGAGAATTAAACTCCTACGAGCAGTACTTC
CSATGQGGELNSYEQYF
>NA|TRBV7-9|TRBJ1-1|many
TGTGCCAGCAGCTTAGGTTGGGGGAACACTGAAGCTTTCTTT
CASSLGWGNTEAFF
>TRBD1|TRBV15|TRBJ1-4|NA
TGTGCCACCAGCTTTCAGGGGGCGGCTAATGAAAAACTGTTTTTT
CATSFQGAANEKLFF
>NA|TRBV7-9|TRBJ1-2|NA
TGTGCCAGCAGCCCCCCAGGGGACCGATCTAACTATGGCTACACCTTC
CASSPPGDRSNYGYTF
>NA|TRBV20-1|TRBJ1-1|many
TGCAGTGCTCGAGTCGACAGTATGAACACTGAAGCTTTCTTT
CSARVDSMNTEAFF
>NA|TRBV7-2|TRBJ2-1|many
TGTGCCAGCAGCTTAGCGGGGGGGCTGTACAATGAGCAGTTCTTC
CASSLAGGLYNEQFF
>TRBD1|TRBV6-9|TRBJ1-2|few
TGTGCCAGCAGTTCCGCCGAACAGGGGGAGCCTCTCTTC
CASSSAEQGEPLF
>TRBD1|TRBV4-2|TRBJ1-2|NA
TGTGCCAGCAGCACAGGTCCGGGACAGGCCTATGGCTACACCTTC
CASSTGPGQAYGYTF
>NA|TRBV7-2|TRBJ2-7|many
TGTGCCAGCAGCAATCGAAGAGGCGTTGACGAGCAGTACTTC
CASSNRRGVDEQYF
>NA|TRBV28|TRBJ2-1|many
TGTGCCAGCAGTTTAGCGGGACGTAGGAGGGATGAGCAGTTCTTC
CASSLAGRRRDEQFF
>NA|TRBV7-8|TRBJ1-2|many
TGTGCCAGCAGCTTAGAAGGGAGCGGCTACACCTTC
CASSLEGSGYTF
>NA|TRBV18|TRBJ2-7|many
TGTGCCAGCTCACCTCGGGTCTTTTCCGGGAGATCGGCGGTCGAGCAGTACTTC
CASSPRVFSGRSAVEQYF
>NA|TRBV28|TRBJ2-5|many
TGTGCCAGCAGTTTGGTGACCGGAGAGACCCAGTACTTC
CASSLVTGETQYF
>NA|TRBV29-1|TRBJ2-3|many
TGCAGCATTAGAACAGATACGCAGTATTTT
CSIRTDTQYF
>NA|TRBV4-2|TRBJ2-2|many
TGTGCCAGCAGCCAAGAGAACACCGGGGAGCTGTTTTTT
CASSQENTGELFF
>NA|TRBV5-5|TRBJ2-7|many
TGTGCCAGCAGCTTAAGGACAGACTACGAGCAGTACTTC
CASSLRTDYEQYF
>TRBD1|TRBV27|TRBJ1-5|NA
TGTGCCAGCAGTCGACAGGGGCCCACGCCCCAGCATTTT
CASSRQGPTPQHF
>NA|TRBV20-1|TRBJ1-5|many
TGCAGTGCTAGAGATAACTTTATGAGGGGTTCGGGCTATCAGCCCCAGCATTTT
CSARDNFMRGSGYQPQHF
>TRBD1|TRBV10-3|TRBJ1-2|NA
TGTGCCATCAGTTCTCGGACAGGGGACGATATCTATGGCTACACCTTC
CAISSRTGDDIYGYTF
>NA|TRBV24-1|TRBJ2-2|NA
TGTGCCACCAGTGACCCCAGGGGAGTCGACACCGGGGAGCTGTTTTTT
CATSDPRGVDTGELFF
>NA|TRBV19|TRBJ2-4|few
TGTGCCAGTAGTTCCAGAAATGAAAACATTCAGTACTTC
CASSSRNENIQYF
>NA|TRBV20-1|TRBJ1-6|many
TGCAGTGCTAGCGTGGGTTCCTATAATTCACCCCTCCACTTT
CSASVGSYNSPLHF
>TRBD2|TRBV2|TRBJ2-1|many
TGTGCCAGCATCCCTCAGGGGACTAGCGGGAGGGAGGGCTACAATGAGCAGTTCTTC
CASIPQGTSGREGYNEQFF
>TRBD2|TRBV12-5|TRBJ2-3|NA
TGTGCTAGTGGCCCTCCGAGACTAGCGGGGGAAAGCACAGATACGCAGTATTTT
CASGPPRLAGESTDTQYF